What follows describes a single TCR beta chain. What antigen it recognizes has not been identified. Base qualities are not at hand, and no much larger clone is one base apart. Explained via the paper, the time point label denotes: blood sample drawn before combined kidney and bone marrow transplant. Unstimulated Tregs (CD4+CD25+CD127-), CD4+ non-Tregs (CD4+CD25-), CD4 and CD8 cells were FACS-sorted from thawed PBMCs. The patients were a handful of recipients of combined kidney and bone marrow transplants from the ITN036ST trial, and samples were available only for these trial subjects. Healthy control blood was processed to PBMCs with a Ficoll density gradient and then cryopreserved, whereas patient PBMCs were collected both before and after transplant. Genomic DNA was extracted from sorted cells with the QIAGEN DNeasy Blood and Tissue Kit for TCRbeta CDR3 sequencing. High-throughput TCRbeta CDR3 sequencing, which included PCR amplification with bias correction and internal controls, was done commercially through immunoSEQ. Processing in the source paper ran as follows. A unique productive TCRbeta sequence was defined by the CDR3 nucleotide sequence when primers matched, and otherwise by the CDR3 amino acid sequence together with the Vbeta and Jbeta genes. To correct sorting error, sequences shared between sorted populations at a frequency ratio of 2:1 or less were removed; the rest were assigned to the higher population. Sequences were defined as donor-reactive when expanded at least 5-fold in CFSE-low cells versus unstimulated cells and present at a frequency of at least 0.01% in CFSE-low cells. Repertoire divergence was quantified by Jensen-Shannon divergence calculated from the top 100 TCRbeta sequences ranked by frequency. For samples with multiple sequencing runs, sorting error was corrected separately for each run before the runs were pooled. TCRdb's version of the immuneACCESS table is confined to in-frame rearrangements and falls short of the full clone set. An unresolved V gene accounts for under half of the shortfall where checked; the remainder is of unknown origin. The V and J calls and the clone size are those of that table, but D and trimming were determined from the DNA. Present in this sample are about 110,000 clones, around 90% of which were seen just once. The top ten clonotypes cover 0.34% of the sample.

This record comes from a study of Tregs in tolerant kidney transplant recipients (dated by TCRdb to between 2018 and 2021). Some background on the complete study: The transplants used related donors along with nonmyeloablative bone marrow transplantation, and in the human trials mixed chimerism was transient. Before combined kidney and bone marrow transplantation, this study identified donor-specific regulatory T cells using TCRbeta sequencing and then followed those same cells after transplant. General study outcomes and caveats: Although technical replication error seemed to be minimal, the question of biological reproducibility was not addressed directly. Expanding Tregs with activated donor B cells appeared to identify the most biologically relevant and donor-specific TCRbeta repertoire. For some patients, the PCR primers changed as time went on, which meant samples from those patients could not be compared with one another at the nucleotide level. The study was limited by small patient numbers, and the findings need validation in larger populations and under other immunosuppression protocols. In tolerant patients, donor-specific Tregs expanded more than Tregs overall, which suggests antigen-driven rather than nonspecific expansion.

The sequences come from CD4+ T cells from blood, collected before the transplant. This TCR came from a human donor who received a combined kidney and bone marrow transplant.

The sequenced DNA: TGTGCCAGCAGCTCAACAGGGGTAGCTGGGGCCAACGTCCTGACTTTC. Its protein is CASSSTGVAGANVLTF. The chain is assembled from TRBV7-2 and TRBJ2-6; the junction holds 7 bases that match TRBD1. V trim: 4 bases; J trim: 2 bases; unmatched bases: 5. Including the terminal cysteine and phenylalanine, the CDR3 comprises 16 residues. Only the CDR3 DNA is retained, 48 bases long and in frame from the first base. Looking up the germline V gene yields CDR1 SGHTA and CDR2 FQGNSA.